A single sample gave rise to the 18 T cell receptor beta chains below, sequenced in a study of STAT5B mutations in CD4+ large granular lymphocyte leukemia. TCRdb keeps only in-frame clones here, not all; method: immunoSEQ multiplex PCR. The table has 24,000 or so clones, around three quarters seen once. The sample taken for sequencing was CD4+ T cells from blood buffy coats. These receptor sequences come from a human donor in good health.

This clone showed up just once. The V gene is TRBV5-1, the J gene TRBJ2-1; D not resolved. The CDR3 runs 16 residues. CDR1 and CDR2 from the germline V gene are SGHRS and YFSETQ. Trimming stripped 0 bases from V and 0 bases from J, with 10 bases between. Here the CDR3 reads CASSLVGRNSYNEQFF. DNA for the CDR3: TGCGCCAGCAGCTTGGTGGGTAGAAACTCCTACAATGAGCAGTTCTTC.

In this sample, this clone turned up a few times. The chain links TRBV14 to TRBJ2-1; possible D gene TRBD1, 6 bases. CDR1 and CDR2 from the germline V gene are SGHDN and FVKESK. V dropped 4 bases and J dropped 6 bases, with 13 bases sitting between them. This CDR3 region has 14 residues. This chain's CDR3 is CASSPRGGSNEQFF. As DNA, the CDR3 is TGTGCCAGCAGCCCCCGAGGGGGAAGCAATGAGCAGTTCTTC.

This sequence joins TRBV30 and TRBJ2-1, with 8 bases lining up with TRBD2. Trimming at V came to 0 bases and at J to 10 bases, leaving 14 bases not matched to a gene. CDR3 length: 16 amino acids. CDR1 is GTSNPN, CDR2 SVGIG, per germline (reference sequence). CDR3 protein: CAWSVYSGDPTGEQFF. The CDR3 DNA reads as TGTGCCTGGAGTGTTTATAGCGGGGACCCAACGGGGGAGCAGTTCTTC.

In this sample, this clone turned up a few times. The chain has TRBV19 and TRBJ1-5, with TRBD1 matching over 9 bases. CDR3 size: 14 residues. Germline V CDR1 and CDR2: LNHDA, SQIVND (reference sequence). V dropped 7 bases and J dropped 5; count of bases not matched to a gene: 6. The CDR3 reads CASNLDRGYQPQHF. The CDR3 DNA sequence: TGTGCCAGTAATCTGGACAGGGGATATCAGCCCCAGCATTTT.

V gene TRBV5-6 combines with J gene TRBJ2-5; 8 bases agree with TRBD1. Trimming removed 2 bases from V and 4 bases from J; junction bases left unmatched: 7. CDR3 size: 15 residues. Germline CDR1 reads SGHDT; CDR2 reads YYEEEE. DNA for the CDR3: TGTGCCAGCAGCTTTCTCCAGGGGGCGAGAGAGACCCAGTACTTC. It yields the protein CASSFLQGARETQYF.

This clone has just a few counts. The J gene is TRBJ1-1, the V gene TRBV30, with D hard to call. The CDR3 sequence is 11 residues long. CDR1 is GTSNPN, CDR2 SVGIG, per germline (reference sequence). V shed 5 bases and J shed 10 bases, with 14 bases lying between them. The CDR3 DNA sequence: TGTGCCTGGGAGATCAGGTCACGAGCTTTCTTT. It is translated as CAWEIRSRAFF.

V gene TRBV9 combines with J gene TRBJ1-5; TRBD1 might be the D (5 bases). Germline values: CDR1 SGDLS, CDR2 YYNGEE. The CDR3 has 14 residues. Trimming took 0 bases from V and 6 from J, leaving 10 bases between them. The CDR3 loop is CASSVEEGSQPQHF. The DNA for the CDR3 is TGTGCCAGCAGCGTAGAGGAGGGGAGTCAGCCCCAGCATTTT.

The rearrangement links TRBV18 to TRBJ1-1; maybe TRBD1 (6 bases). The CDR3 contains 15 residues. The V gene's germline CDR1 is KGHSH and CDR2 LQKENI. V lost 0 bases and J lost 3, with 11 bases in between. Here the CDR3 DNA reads TGTGCCAGCTCACCACCGGTGGGGGCCCACACTGAAGCTTTCTTT. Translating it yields CASSPPVGAHTEAFF. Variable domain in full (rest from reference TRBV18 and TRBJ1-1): NAGVMQNPRHLVRRRGQEARLRCSPMKGHSHVYWYRQLPEEGLKFMVYLQKENIIDESGMPKERFSAEFPKEGPSILRIQQVVRGDSAAYFCASSPPVGAHTEAFFGQGTRLTVV.

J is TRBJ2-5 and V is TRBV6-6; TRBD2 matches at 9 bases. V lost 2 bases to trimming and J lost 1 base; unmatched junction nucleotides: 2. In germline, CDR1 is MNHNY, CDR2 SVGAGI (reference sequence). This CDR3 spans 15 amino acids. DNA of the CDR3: TGTGCCAGCAGTTACGGCGGGGGGGCCCAAGAGACCCAGTACTTC. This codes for CASSYGGGAQETQYF.

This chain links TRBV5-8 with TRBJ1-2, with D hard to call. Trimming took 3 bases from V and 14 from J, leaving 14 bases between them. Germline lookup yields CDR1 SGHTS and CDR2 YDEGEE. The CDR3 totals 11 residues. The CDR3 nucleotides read TGTGCCAGCAGCTACCCAACGCCGGGAACCTTC. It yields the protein CASSYPTPGTF.

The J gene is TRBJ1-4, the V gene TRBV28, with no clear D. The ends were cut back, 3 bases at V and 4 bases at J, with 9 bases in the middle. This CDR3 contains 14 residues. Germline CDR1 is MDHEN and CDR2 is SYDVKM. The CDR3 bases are TGTGCCAGCAGTTTGGTCGAATTTAATGAAAAACTGTTTTTT. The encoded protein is CASSLVEFNEKLFF.

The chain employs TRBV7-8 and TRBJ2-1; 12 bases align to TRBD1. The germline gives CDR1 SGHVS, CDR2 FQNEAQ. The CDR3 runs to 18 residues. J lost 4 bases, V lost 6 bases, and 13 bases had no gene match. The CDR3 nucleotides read TGTGCCAGCAGACCCAGGGTGGGGACAGGGGGCTGGTACAATGAGCAGTTCTTC. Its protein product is CASRPRVGTGGWYNEQFF.

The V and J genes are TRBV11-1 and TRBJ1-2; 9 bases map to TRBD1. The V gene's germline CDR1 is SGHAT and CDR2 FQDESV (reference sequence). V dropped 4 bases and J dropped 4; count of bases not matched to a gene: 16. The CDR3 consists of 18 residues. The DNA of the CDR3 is TGTGCCAGCAGCTACCCAACGGGACAGGGACTAAGGCCCTATGGCTACACCTTC. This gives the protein CASSYPTGQGLRPYGYTF.

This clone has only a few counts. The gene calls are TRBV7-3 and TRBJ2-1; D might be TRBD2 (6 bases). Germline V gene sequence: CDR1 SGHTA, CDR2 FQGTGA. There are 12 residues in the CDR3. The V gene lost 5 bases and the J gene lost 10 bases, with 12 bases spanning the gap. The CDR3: CASSPFSGEQFF. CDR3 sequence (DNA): TGTGCCAGCAGCCCTTTTAGCGGAGAGCAGTTCTTC.

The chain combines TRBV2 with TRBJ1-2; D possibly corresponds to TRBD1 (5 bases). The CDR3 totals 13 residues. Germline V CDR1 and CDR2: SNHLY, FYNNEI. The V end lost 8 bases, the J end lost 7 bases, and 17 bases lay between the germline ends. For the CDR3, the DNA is TGTGCCAGCCATCGTGGGGGAGTGGGTGGCTACACCTTC. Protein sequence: CASHRGGVGGYTF.

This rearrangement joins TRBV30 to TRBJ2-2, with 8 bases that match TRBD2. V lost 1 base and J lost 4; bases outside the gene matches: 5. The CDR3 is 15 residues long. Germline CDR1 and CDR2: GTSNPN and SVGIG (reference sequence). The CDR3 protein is CAWSGWLAGTGELFF. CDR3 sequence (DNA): TGTGCCTGGAGTGGTTGGCTAGCGGGCACCGGGGAGCTGTTTTTT.

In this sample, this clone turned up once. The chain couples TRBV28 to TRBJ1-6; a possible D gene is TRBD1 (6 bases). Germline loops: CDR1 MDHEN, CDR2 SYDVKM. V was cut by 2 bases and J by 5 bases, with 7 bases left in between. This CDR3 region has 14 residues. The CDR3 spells CASSLGQNNSPLHF. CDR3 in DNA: TGTGCCAGCAGTTTAGGACAGAATAATTCACCCCTCCACTTT.

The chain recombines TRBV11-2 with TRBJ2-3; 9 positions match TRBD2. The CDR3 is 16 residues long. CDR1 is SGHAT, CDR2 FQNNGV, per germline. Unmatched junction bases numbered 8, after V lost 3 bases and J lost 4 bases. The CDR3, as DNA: TGTGCCAGCAGCTTGCGACTAGCGGATATGTCAGATACGCAGTATTTT. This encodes CASSLRLADMSDTQYF.